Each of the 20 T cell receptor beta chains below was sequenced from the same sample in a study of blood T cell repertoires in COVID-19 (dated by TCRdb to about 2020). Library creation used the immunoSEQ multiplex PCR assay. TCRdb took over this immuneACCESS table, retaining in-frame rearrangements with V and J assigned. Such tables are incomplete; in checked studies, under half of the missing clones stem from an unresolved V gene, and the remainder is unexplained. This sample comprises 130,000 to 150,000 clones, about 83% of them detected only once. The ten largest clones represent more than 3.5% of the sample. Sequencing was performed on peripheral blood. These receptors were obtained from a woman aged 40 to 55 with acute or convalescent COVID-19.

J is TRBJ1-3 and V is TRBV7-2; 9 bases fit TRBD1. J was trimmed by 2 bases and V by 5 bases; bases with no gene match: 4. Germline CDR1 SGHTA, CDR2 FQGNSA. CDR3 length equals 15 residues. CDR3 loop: CASSADRGTGNTIYF. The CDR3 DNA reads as TGTGCCAGCAGCGCGGACAGGGGTACTGGAAACACCATATATTTT. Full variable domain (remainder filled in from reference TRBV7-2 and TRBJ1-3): GAGVSQSPSNKVTEKGKDVELRCDPISGHTALYWYRQSLGQGLEFLIYFQGNSAPDKSGLPSDRFSAERTGGSVSTLTIQRTQQEDSAVYLCASSADRGTGNTIYFGEGSWLTVV.

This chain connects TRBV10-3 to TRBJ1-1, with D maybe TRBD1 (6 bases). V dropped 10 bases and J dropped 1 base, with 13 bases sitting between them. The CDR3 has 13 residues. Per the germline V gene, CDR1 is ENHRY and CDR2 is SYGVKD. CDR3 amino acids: CATEGGPNTEAFF. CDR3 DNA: TGTGCCACCGAGGGGGGGCCGAACACTGAAGCTTTCTTT.

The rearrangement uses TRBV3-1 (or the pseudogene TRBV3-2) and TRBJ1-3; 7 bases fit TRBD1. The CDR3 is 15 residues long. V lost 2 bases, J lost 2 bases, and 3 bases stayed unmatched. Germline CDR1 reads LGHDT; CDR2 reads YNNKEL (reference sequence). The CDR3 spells CASSQHGTAGNTIYF. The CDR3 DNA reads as TGTGCCAGCAGCCAACACGGGACAGCTGGAAACACCATATATTTT.

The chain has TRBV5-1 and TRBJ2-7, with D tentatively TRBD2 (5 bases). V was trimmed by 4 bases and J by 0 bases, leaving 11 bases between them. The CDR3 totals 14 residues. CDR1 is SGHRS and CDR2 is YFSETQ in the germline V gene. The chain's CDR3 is CASSEDWSSYEQYF. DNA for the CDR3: TGCGCCAGCAGCGAGGACTGGAGCTCCTACGAGCAGTACTTC.

The CDR3 reads CASSPYSRDRGYNEQFF. The CDR3 coding sequence is TGTGCCAGCAGTCCATACAGCCGGGACAGGGGTTACAATGAGCAGTTCTTC. This rearrangement joins TRBV6-2 or TRBV6-3 to TRBJ2-1; 10 bases agree with TRBD1. J gave up 4 bases and V 5 bases, and 11 bases lay outside the gene matches. The CDR3 covers 17 residues. Per the germline V gene, CDR1 is MNHEY and CDR2 is SVGEGT.

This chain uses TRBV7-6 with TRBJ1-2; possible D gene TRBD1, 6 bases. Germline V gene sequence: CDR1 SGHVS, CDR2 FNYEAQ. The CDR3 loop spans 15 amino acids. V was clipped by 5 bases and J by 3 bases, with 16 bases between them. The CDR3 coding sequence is TGTGCCAGCAGCCTACAGGGTGAGGGTTACTATGGCTACACCTTC. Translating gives CASSLQGEGYYGYTF.

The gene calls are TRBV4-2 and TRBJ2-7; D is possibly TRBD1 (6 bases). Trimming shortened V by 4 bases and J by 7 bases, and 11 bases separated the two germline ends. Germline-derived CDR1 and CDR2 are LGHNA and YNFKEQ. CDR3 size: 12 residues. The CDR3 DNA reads TGTGCCAGCAGCCTGATGGGGGCTGAGCAGTACTTC. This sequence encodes CASSLMGAEQYF.

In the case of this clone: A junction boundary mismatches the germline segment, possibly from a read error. The CDR3 protein is CAGSNNNQPQHF. CDR3 bases: TGTGCCGGCAGCAACAACAATCAGCCCCAGCATTTT. The gene calls are TRBV6-6 and TRBJ1-5; D call uncertain. Germline-derived CDR1 and CDR2 are MNHNY and SVGAGI (reference sequence). The CDR3 runs to 12 residues.

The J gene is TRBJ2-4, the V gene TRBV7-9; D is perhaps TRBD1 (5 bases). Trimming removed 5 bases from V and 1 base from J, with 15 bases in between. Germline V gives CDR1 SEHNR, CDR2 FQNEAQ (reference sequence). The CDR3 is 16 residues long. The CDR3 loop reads CASSPRVGDAKNIQYF. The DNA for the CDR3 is TGTGCCAGCAGCCCCCGGGTAGGGGATGCCAAAAACATTCAGTACTTC.

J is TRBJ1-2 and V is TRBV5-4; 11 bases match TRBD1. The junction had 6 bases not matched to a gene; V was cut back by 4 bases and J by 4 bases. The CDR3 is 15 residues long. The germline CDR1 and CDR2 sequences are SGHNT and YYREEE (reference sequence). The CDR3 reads CASSLGTGGFYGYTF. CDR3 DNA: TGTGCCAGCAGCCTCGGGACAGGGGGTTTCTATGGCTACACCTTC.

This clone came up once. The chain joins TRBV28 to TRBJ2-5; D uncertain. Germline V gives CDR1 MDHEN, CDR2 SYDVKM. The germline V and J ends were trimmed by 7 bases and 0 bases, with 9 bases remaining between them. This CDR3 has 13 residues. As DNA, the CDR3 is TGTGCCAGCACAAACGCGTACCAAGAGACCCAGTACTTC. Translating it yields CASTNAYQETQYF.

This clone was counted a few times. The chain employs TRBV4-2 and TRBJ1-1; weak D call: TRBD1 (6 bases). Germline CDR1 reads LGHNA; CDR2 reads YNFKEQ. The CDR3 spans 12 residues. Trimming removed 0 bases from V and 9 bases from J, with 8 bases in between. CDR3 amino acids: CASSQEGGQAFF. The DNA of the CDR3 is TGTGCCAGCAGCCAAGAGGGGGGGCAAGCTTTCTTT.

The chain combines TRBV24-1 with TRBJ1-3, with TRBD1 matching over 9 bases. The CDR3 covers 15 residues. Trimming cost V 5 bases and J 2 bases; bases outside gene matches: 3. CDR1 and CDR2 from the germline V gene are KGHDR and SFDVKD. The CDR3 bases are TGTGCCACCAGTGGTGGACAGGGGACTGGAAACACCATATATTTT. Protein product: CATSGGQGTGNTIYF.

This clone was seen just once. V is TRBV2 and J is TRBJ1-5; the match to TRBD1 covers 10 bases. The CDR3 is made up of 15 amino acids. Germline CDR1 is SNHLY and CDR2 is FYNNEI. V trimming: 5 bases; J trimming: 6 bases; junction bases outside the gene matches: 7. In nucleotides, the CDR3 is TGTGCCAGCAGTCGAGGACAGGGGGGTAGTCAGCCCCAGCATTTT. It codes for CASSRGQGGSQPQHF.

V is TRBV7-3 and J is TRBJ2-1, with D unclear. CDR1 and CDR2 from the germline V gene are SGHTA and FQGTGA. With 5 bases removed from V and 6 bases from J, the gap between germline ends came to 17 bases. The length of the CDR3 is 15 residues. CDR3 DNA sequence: TGTGCCAGCAGCATCCAACCAGGCTCAGCCAATGAGCAGTTCTTC. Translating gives CASSIQPGSANEQFF.

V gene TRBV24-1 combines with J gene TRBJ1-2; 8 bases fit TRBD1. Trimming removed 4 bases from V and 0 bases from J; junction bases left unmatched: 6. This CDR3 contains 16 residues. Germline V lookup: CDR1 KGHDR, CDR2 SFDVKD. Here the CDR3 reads CATSESGTGTNYGYTF. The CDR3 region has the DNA TGTGCCACCAGTGAGTCCGGGACAGGCACTAACTATGGCTACACCTTC.

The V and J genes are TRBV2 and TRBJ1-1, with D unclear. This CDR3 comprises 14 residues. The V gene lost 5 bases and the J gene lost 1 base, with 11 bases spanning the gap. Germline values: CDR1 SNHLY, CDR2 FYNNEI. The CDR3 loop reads CASSFTAKNTEAFF. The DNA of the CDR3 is TGTGCCAGCAGTTTTACAGCCAAGAACACTGAAGCTTTCTTT.

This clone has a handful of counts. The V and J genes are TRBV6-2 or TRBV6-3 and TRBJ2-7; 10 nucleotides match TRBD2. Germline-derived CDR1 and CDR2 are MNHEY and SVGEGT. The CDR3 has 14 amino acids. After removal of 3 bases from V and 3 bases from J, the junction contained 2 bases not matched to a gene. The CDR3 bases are TGTGCCAGCAGTTATGGACTAGCGGTCTACGAGCAGTACTTC. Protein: CASSYGLAVYEQYF.

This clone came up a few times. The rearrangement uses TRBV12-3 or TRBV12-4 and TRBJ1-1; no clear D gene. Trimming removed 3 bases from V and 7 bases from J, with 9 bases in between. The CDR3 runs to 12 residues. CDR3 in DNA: TGTGCCAGCAGTTTCCGGACTGGTGAAGCTTTCTTT. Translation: CASSFRTGEAFF.

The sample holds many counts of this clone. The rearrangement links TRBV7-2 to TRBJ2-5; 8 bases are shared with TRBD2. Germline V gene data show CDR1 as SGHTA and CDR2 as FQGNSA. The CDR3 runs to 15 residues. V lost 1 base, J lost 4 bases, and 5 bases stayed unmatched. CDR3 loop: CASSLVFRGGETQYF. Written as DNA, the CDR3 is TGTGCCAGCAGCTTAGTTTTTCGGGGGGGAGAGACCCAGTACTTC. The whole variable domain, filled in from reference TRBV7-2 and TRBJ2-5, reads GAGVSQSPSNKVTEKGKDVELRCDPISGHTALYWYRQSLGQGLEFLIYFQGNSAPDKSGLPSDRFSAERTGGSVSTLTIQRTQQEDSAVYLCASSLVFRGGETQYFGPGTRLLVL.